These 26 T cell receptor beta chains originate from one sample sequenced in a study of blood T cell repertoires in COVID-19. Only in-frame clones appear in the TCRdb table, and some are missing; sequencing was by immunoSEQ multiplex PCR. The sample has 280,000 or so clones, 75% to 90% seen once. The sequencing sample was made of peripheral blood. The receptor source for this set is a woman between 25 and 40 years old who had recovered from COVID-19.

CDR3 nucleotides: TGTGCCAGCAGCTTGGGATACAGGCCAACCGGGGAGCTGTTTTTT. Its protein is CASSLGYRPTGELFF. The chain is built from TRBV5-4 and TRBJ2-2; TRBD1 is a possible D gene (5 bases). Germline CDR1 is SGHNT and CDR2 is YYREEE (reference sequence). Between the trimmed V and J ends, which lost 0 bases and 5 bases, there was a span of 11 bases. The CDR3 is 15 residues long.

V is TRBV7-9 and J is TRBJ2-7; D is unclear. The V and J ends lost 3 bases and 3 bases respectively, with 9 bases between them. This CDR3 comprises 13 residues. The germline gives CDR1 SEHNR, CDR2 FQNEAQ (reference sequence). CDR3 in amino acids: CASSLTGYYEQYF. Here the CDR3 DNA reads TGTGCCAGCAGCTTGACCGGGTACTACGAGCAGTACTTC.

The gene calls are TRBV7-9 and TRBJ1-1, with TRBD1 identical over 9 bases. Unmatched junction bases numbered 16, after V lost 0 bases and J lost 8 bases. CDR1 is SEHNR and CDR2 is FQNEAQ in the germline V gene (reference sequence). The CDR3 is made up of 18 amino acids. This CDR3 reads CASSLAPFGQGRKLEAFF. CDR3 sequence (DNA): TGTGCCAGCAGCTTAGCGCCCTTCGGACAGGGGCGAAAGTTGGAAGCTTTCTTT.

The V and J genes are TRBV19 and TRBJ2-7; maybe TRBD1 (6 bases). Germline V CDR1 and CDR2: LNHDA, SQIVND (reference sequence). The CDR3 covers 13 residues. Trimming pared 2 bases from V and 5 bases from J, leaving 10 bases between. Written as DNA, the CDR3 is TGTGCCAGTAGTATACAGGGGTTCCACGAGCAGTACTTC. Translation: CASSIQGFHEQYF.

V and J are TRBV27 and TRBJ2-7, with 9 bases fitting TRBD1. This CDR3 is built from 14 residues. Per germline, CDR1 MNHEY and CDR2 SMNVEV (reference sequence). After removal of 6 bases from V and 2 bases from J, the junction contained 5 bases not matched to a gene. CDR3 amino acids: CASRYRTGAYEQYF. The DNA for the CDR3 is TGTGCCAGCAGATACAGGACAGGGGCCTACGAGCAGTACTTC.

This chain joins TRBV7-3 and TRBJ1-1, with no clear D. From germline, CDR1 is SGHTA and CDR2 FQGTGA. This CDR3 spans 13 amino acids. V shed 6 bases and J shed 7 bases, with 15 bases lying between them. CDR3 sequence (DNA): TGTGCCAGCAGTTCTGGACTTAGCGGTGAAGCTTTCTTT. Amino acids: CASSSGLSGEAFF.

The V and J genes are TRBV5-4 and TRBJ2-3; TRBD1 agrees at 7 bases. The CDR3 consists of 14 residues. Germline CDR1 and CDR2: SGHNT and YYREEE (reference sequence). The junction had 4 bases not matched to a gene; V was cut back by 4 bases and J by 2 bases. The CDR3 spells CASSPGTATDTQYF. The DNA of the CDR3 is TGTGCCAGCAGCCCCGGGACAGCCACAGATACGCAGTATTTT.

The genes are TRBV7-3 and TRBJ1-1, with D possibly being TRBD1 (6 bases). Germline V gene lookup returns CDR1 SGHTA and CDR2 FQGTGA. This CDR3 comprises 14 residues. V shed 2 bases and J shed 6 bases, with 13 bases lying between them. CDR3 sequence reads: CASSLDRMVPEAFF. The DNA for the CDR3 is TGTGCCAGCAGCTTAGACAGGATGGTCCCTGAAGCTTTCTTT.

On this clone: Other DNA sequences of this sample code for an identical CDR3. The genes are TRBV6-5 and TRBJ1-2; D remains ambiguous. The CDR3 totals 12 residues. Germline V gives CDR1 MNHEY, CDR2 SVGAGI. Trimming removed 3 bases from V and 6 bases from J, with 8 bases in between. The CDR3 spells CASSYSGDGYTF. CDR3 nucleotides: TGTGCCAGCAGTTATAGCGGTGATGGCTACACCTTC.

The rearrangement links TRBV28 to TRBJ2-7, with a tentative D call TRBD1 (5 bases). Trimming cost V 5 bases and J 3 bases, with 14 bases left between them. This CDR3 spans 14 amino acids. CDR1 is MDHEN and CDR2 is SYDVKM in the germline V gene. The CDR3 bases are TGTGCCAGCAGTGACGTAAGGGGTTACTACGAGCAGTACTTC. Translating gives CASSDVRGYYEQYF.

This clone was counted between two and nine times. V is TRBV2 and J is TRBJ2-5; the match to TRBD1 covers 7 bases. The V and J ends lost 6 bases and 2 bases, in that order; junction bases with no gene match: 3. The CDR3 sequence is 13 residues long. CDR1 and CDR2 (germline): SNHLY, FYNNEI. DNA for the CDR3: TGTGCCAGCAGGACGACAGGGCAAGAGACCCAGTACTTC. Amino acid sequence: CASRTTGQETQYF.

J is TRBJ2-1 and V is TRBV3-1 (or the pseudogene TRBV3-2); a possible D gene is TRBD2 (7 bases). The CDR3 contains 13 residues. The V gene lost 0 bases and the J gene lost 15 bases, with 15 bases spanning the gap. Germline V lookup: CDR1 LGHDT, CDR2 YNNKEL (reference sequence). In DNA, the CDR3 is TGTGCCAGCAGCCAAGATAAGGGGGGGCGTCTGTTCTTC. It yields the protein CASSQDKGGRLFF.

The genes are TRBV19 and TRBJ2-7; 13 bases map to TRBD2. Germline CDR1 LNHDA, CDR2 SQIVND (reference sequence). J was trimmed by 5 bases and V by 5 bases; bases with no gene match: 9. The CDR3 consists of 16 residues. For the CDR3, the DNA is TGTGCCAGTAGTCCCGGACTAGCGGGAGTCGGAAACGAGCAGTACTTC. This codes for CASSPGLAGVGNEQYF.

The gene calls are TRBV15 and TRBJ2-1, with 7 bases aligning to TRBD2. The CDR3 sequence is 15 residues long. Germline V CDR1 and CDR2: LNHNV, YYDKDF (reference sequence). Trimming cost V 3 bases and J 9 bases; bases outside gene matches: 11. The CDR3 sequence: CATSRGLAVGSEQFF. For the CDR3, the DNA is TGTGCCACCAGCAGGGGGCTAGCGGTAGGCAGTGAGCAGTTCTTC.

The chain joins TRBV11-2 to TRBJ1-1; tentatively, D is TRBD1 (6 bases). The CDR3 covers 13 residues. CDR1 is SGHAT, CDR2 FQNNGV, per germline. The V and J ends lost 0 bases and 8 bases respectively, with 10 bases between them. The CDR3 bases are TGTGCCAGCAGCTTAGATCTCGACAGGGAAGCTTTCTTT. Translating gives CASSLDLDREAFF.

The chain links TRBV6-6 to TRBJ1-5; D perhaps matches TRBD1 (5 bases). The V and J ends lost 5 bases and 2 bases respectively, with 13 bases between them. This CDR3 contains 15 residues. From germline, CDR1 is MNHNY and CDR2 SVGAGI (reference sequence). The CDR3, as DNA: TGTGCCAGCAGTCCCTTGGGAGGGGGCAATCAGCCCCAGCATTTT. Its protein product is CASSPLGGGNQPQHF.

The chain has TRBV7-3 and TRBJ1-3; a weak D match, TRBD1 (5 bases). CDR1 SGHTA and CDR2 FQGTGA come from the germline V gene. This CDR3 region has 15 residues. With 2 bases removed from V and 4 bases from J, the gap between germline ends came to 12 bases. CDR3 protein: CASSLVGGSGNTIYF. The CDR3 DNA sequence: TGTGCCAGCAGCTTAGTCGGGGGGTCAGGAAACACCATATATTTT.

V and J are TRBV6-1 and TRBJ1-1; tentative D call: TRBD1 (5 bases). Trimming removed 3 bases from V and 4 bases from J, with 18 bases in between. The germline V gene has CDR1 MNHNS and CDR2 SASEGT. CDR3 length: 16 amino acids. In nucleotides, the CDR3 is TGTGCCAGCAGTGAGCTTACTGGGGGGTACGGCACTGAAGCTTTCTTT. Protein: CASSELTGGYGTEAFF.

This chain links TRBV30 with TRBJ2-7, with D tentatively TRBD2 (6 bases). This CDR3 has 13 residues. Germline-derived CDR1 and CDR2 are GTSNPN and SVGIG (reference sequence). V lost 1 base and J lost 7, with 14 bases in between. CDR3 sequence reads: CAWSGGEGVEQYF. Written as DNA, the CDR3 is TGTGCCTGGAGTGGCGGGGAAGGGGTAGAGCAGTACTTC.

The chain carries TRBV4-1 and TRBJ2-1; D unclear. This CDR3 has 14 residues. Trimming left V 2 bases short and J 4 bases short, with 9 bases between. CDR1 and CDR2 from the germline V gene are MGHRA and YSYEKL. The CDR3 DNA reads as TGCGCCAGCAGCCAAAAGCAGGATTACAATGAGCAGTTCTTC. Its protein product is CASSQKQDYNEQFF.

In this sample, this clone turned up once. V gene TRBV19 combines with J gene TRBJ2-7; the D gene is possibly TRBD2 (6 bases). In germline, CDR1 is LNHDA, CDR2 SQIVND (reference sequence). V lost 5 bases and J lost 4, with 12 bases in between. The CDR3 has 13 amino acids. In DNA form, the CDR3 reads TGTGCCAGTAGTTTGCGTAGCGGTTACGAGCAGTACTTC. It yields the protein CASSLRSGYEQYF.

This sequence joins TRBV19 and TRBJ2-5; TRBD1 aligns across 7 bases. The V gene's germline CDR1 is LNHDA and CDR2 SQIVND (reference sequence). The CDR3 is made up of 13 amino acids. V shed 4 bases, J shed 3 bases, and the junction held 2 bases outside the gene matches. The CDR3 is CASSTGQEETQYF. The DNA for the CDR3 is TGTGCCAGTAGTACCGGACAGGAAGAGACCCAGTACTTC.

V usage is TRBV14 and J usage is TRBJ2-2, with 9 bases that match TRBD2. CDR1 and CDR2 from the germline V gene are SGHDN and FVKESK. The CDR3 is made up of 17 amino acids. Losses at the gene ends were 0 bases for V and 4 bases for J; bases not matched to a gene: 6. CDR3: CASSQEWVAGATGELFF. The CDR3 DNA follows: TGTGCCAGCAGCCAAGAGTGGGTAGCGGGAGCCACCGGGGAGCTGTTTTTT.

The chain recombines TRBV25-1 with TRBJ2-5; D is possibly TRBD2 (5 bases). CDR1 is MGHDK, CDR2 SYGVNS, per germline. The CDR3 length is 12 residues. V was shortened by 8 bases and J by 5 bases, with 12 bases between the two germline ends. The CDR3 loop is CASGEGSETQYF. CDR3 sequence (DNA): TGTGCCAGCGGCGAGGGTAGCGAGACCCAGTACTTC. Using reference TRBV25-1 and TRBJ2-5 for the parts outside the CDR3, the full variable domain is EADIYQTPRYLVIGTGKKITLECSQTMGHDKMYWYQQDPGMELHLIHYSYGVNSTEKGDLSSESTVSRIRTEHFPLTLESARPSHTSQYLCASGEGSETQYFGPGTRLLVL.

The gene calls are TRBV11-2 and TRBJ2-3, with TRBD2 matching over 7 bases. Germline V CDR1 and CDR2: SGHAT, FQNNGV. This CDR3 spans 16 amino acids. V gave up 0 bases and J gave up 8 bases; unmatched junction bases: 11. The CDR3 region has the DNA TGTGCCAGCAGCTTAGAGGTAGCGGGCGCTCTAGGTACGCAGTATTTT. It is translated as CASSLEVAGALGTQYF.

The chain carries TRBV4-2 and TRBJ1-2; no firm D call. V lost 1 base, J lost 4 bases, and 13 bases lay in between. The CDR3 sequence is 15 residues long. Per the germline V gene, CDR1 is LGHNA and CDR2 is YNFKEQ. CDR3 sequence: CASSQGGPRSYGYTF. The DNA for the CDR3 is TGTGCCAGCAGCCAAGGAGGCCCTAGAAGCTATGGCTACACCTTC.